This is a list of T cell receptor beta chains from one sample in a study of T cells of healthy individuals. TCRdb passed the 5' RACE reads through MiXCR, listing each CDR3 protein once. The sample yields tens of thousands of distinct CDR3 sequences, about 4.2% seen once. The receptor set was obtained from a human donor in good health. CDR3s include the opening cysteine and the closing phenylalanine or tryptophan. D genes are given only for firm matches. For some rows the clone size is stated as once, few or many, or as a class when expanded; others skip it.

>few|TRBJ1-1|TRBD1|TRBV6-5
TGTGCCAGCAGTCCGGGACAGGGGGCTCGTTGGTGGACTGAAGCTTTCTTT
CASSPGQGARWWTEAFF
>few|TRBJ2-2|-|TRBV20-1
TGCAGTGCTATATCGGGACTCCCATACACCGGGGAGCTGTTTTTT
CSAISGLPYTGELFF
>many|TRBJ1-2|-|TRBV20-1
TGCAGTGGACTAAGGGAGCCAGGGGAAGGCTACACCTTC
CSGLREPGEGYTF
>many|TRBJ2-3|-|TRBV27
TGTGCCAGCAGTCCCCAGGGTACAGATACGCAGTATTTT
CASSPQGTDTQYF
>few|TRBJ2-7|-|TRBV10-2
TGCGCCAGCAGTGAGGGCGGCGGAGCCTACGAGCAGTACTTC
CASSEGGGAYEQYF
>-|TRBJ1-5|-|TRBV23-1
TGCGCCAGCAGTTTGGAGCCCCAGCATTTT
CASSLEPQHF
>many|TRBJ2-5|-|TRBV25-1
TGTGCCAGCAGTCGCGTTGAGACCCAGTACTTC
CASSRVETQYF
>many|TRBJ2-5|-|TRBV6-5
TGTGCCAGCAGTCCCCGACTCTTCCTTGGGGAGACCCAGTACTTC
CASSPRLFLGETQYF
>-|TRBJ2-1|TRBD1|TRBV12-3/TRBV12-4
TGTGCCAGCACCGACCGTGCTGGGACAGGGGACCGAGAAGACTACAATGAGCAGTTCTTC
CASTDRAGTGDREDYNEQFF
>many|TRBJ2-1|-|TRBV2
TGTGCCAGCAGTGAAGGTTTGGGACAATCCATTTACAATGAGCAGTTCTTC
CASSEGLGQSIYNEQFF
>-|TRBJ1-1|TRBD1|TRBV7-9
TGTGCCAGCAGCTTAGGACAGGGACGTCCCACTGAAGCTTTCTTT
CASSLGQGRPTEAFF
>many|TRBJ2-7|TRBD1|TRBV25-1
TGTGCCAGCAGTGAGATAGGACAGGGGATTTACGAGCAGTACTTC
CASSEIGQGIYEQYF
>-|TRBJ1-1|-|TRBV10-2
TGCGCCAGCAGTGAGTCGACTGGACAGAACACTGAAGCTTTCTTT
CASSESTGQNTEAFF
>-|TRBJ2-5|TRBD1|TRBV7-8
TGTGCCAGCAGCCCACGGGACAGCCCCGCCCAAGAGACCCAGTACTTC
CASSPRDSPAQETQYF
>many|TRBJ2-4|TRBD1|TRBV28
TGTGCCAGCACCCAGACAGGGGTTGAAGCCAAAAACATTCAGTACTTC
CASTQTGVEAKNIQYF
>many|TRBJ1-3|-|TRBV20-1
TGCAGTGCTACTCGACCCGGAAACACCATATATTTT
CSATRPGNTIYF
>many|TRBJ1-3|-|TRBV11-2
TGTGCCAGCAACACAGGGAGCTCTGGAAACACCATATATTTT
CASNTGSSGNTIYF
>-|TRBJ2-7|-|TRBV3-2
TGTGCCAGCAGCCAAGATGCCGGGGGTGACTGCTACGAGCAGTACTTC
CASSQDAGGDCYEQYF
>-|TRBJ2-1|-|TRBV5-4
TGTGCCAGCAGCTGGCCGGGGGACCTCACCTACAATGAGCAGTTCTTC
CASSWPGDLTYNEQFF
>many|TRBJ1-3|-|TRBV12-3/TRBV12-4
TGTGCCAGCAGTGACCTACAGCGGTCCAACACCATATATTTT
CASSDLQRSNTIYF